What follows are 19 T cell receptor beta chains derived from one specimen sequenced in a study of regulatory T cells in long-lasting Graves disease. As to time point: newly diagnosed GD, antithyroid drugs for less than 3 months. Making the TCR library involved RNA that had been extracted from PBMCs. Building of the TCR beta libraries involved iRepertoire HTBI primers and Arm-PCR of CDR3 regions. One entry per CDR3 protein, called by TCRdb with MiXCR from the multiplex PCR reads. The sample yields hundreds of thousands of distinct CDR3 sequences, approximately 20% seen once. Specimen: peripheral blood mononuclear cells (PBMCs), collected at new diagnosis, from a patient treated with antithyroid drugs. Every receptor here comes from a female donor with Graves disease.

The table lists this clonotype with many counts. This chain links TRBV30 with TRBJ2-1; 7 bases agree with TRBD1. CDR1 is GTSNPN, CDR2 SVGIG, per germline (reference sequence). V lost 5 bases, J lost 5 bases, and 6 bases stayed unmatched. The CDR3 has 13 amino acids. The CDR3 loop is CAWYRGVDNEQFF. The CDR3 DNA is TGTGCCTGGTACAGGGGTGTGGACAATGAGCAGTTCTTC.

This clonotype was counted many times. The chain combines TRBV12-3 or TRBV12-4 with TRBJ1-6, with TRBD1 identical over 8 bases. The CDR3 runs 14 residues. The junction had 4 bases not matched to a gene; V was cut back by 5 bases and J by 7 bases. CDR3 nucleotides: TGTGCCAGCAGTCTCCGGACAGGGAATTCACCCCTCCACTTT. It yields the protein CASSLRTGNSPLHF.

This clonotype has ten or more counts. This chain uses TRBV20-1 with TRBJ1-4, with D possibly TRBD1 on 5 matching bases. Trimming took off 6 bases at V and 5 bases at J, with 16 bases between the two ends. The length of the CDR3 is 14 residues. CDR1 is DFQATT and CDR2 is SNEGSKA in the germline V gene (reference sequence). The CDR3 DNA reads TGCAGTGCCCTGAGTGCCAGACAGAATGAAAAACTGTTTTTT. Translating it yields CSALSARQNEKLFF.

This clonotype was observed at least ten times. The rearrangement uses TRBV11-2 and TRBJ2-3; 7 bases fit TRBD2. Germline V gives CDR1 SGHAT, CDR2 FQNNGV. The J segment lost 3 bases and the V segment lost 1 base, leaving 7 bases of the junction unmatched. CDR3 length: 16 amino acids. The CDR3 DNA reads TGTGCCAGCAGCTTAGTTGGCGGGAGAGGGACAGATACGCAGTATTTT. Its protein product is CASSLVGGRGTDTQYF.

Points on this clonotype: The junction departs from germline at one end; a sequencing error may be responsible. V usage is TRBV6-1 and J usage is TRBJ1-6; possibly TRBD1 for D (5 bases). The germline CDR1 and CDR2 sequences are MNHNS and SASEGT. CDR3 size: 14 residues. The CDR3 sequence: CASSRGLPDSPLHF. For the CDR3, the DNA is TGCGCCAGCAGCCGGGGCCTGCCTGATTCACCCCTCCACTTT.

Many counts were recorded for this clonotype. The V and J genes are TRBV27 and TRBJ2-5; 12 nucleotides agree with TRBD1. Germline V gene lookup returns CDR1 MNHEY and CDR2 SMNVEV (reference sequence). Germline trimming cut 7 bases from V and 4 bases from J; bases unmatched to any gene: 16. This CDR3 is built from 18 residues. Here the CDR3 DNA reads TGTGCCAGCAATCCGGCCCCCACCGGGACAGGGGGCGGAGAGACCCAGTACTTC. This sequence encodes CASNPAPTGTGGGETQYF.

This clonotype was detected a few times. J is TRBJ1-1 and V is TRBV5-6; no reliable D call. Trimming removed 4 bases from V and 6 bases from J, with 10 bases in between. This CDR3 is 12 amino acids long. Germline CDR1 and CDR2: SGHDT and YYEEEE. The CDR3 nucleotides are TGTGCCAGCAGCACCGACTTGGCTGAAGCTTTCTTT. Its protein product is CASSTDLAEAFF.

The chain carries TRBV5-1 and TRBJ2-7; D perhaps matches TRBD2 (7 bases). V was pared by 1 base and J by 3 bases, with 17 bases between. The germline gives CDR1 SGHRS, CDR2 YFSETQ. The CDR3 runs 16 residues. CDR3 DNA: TGCGCCAGCAGCTTGTGGGGAGGGACACTGGTCTACGAGCAGTACTTC. Encoded protein: CASSLWGGTLVYEQYF.

This clonotype was counted many times. The V call is TRBV10-3, the J call TRBJ2-2, with D possibly TRBD1 on 6 matching bases. This CDR3 contains 16 residues. Germline loops: CDR1 ENHRY, CDR2 SYGVKD. Trimming removed 6 bases at V and 1 base at J, with 15 bases between. CDR3 sequence reads: CAIRDILTGNTGELFF. DNA of the CDR3: TGTGCCATCAGGGATATATTGACAGGGAACACCGGGGAGCTGTTTTTT.

This clonotype was counted ten times or more. The chain couples TRBV19 to TRBJ2-6; 9 bases line up with TRBD1. CDR3 length equals 16 residues. J lost 2 bases, V lost 10 bases, and 9 bases had no gene match. Germline CDR1 reads LNHDA; CDR2 reads SQIVND (reference sequence). CDR3 sequence reads: CATLGTGLTGANVLTF. In DNA form, the CDR3 reads TGTGCCACCCTCGGGACAGGGTTAACTGGGGCCAACGTCCTGACTTTC.

This clonotype was recorded at least ten times. The V and J genes are TRBV5-1 and TRBJ1-1, with D perhaps TRBD1 (6 bases). This CDR3 has 17 residues. V lost 1 base and J lost 3, with 19 bases in between. The V gene's germline CDR1 is SGHRS and CDR2 YFSETQ. The CDR3 DNA is TGCGCCAGCAGCTTGTCGGCGGGGGCTACGTGGTACACTGAAGCTTTCTTT. Its translation is CASSLSAGATWYTEAFF.

The V gene is TRBV28, the J gene TRBJ2-7, with TRBD2 as a possible D gene (6 bases). CDR3 size: 17 residues. CDR1 MDHEN and CDR2 SYDVKM come from the germline V gene. Trimming removed 4 bases from V and 5 bases from J, with 24 bases in between. CDR3 amino acids: CASSSLLLGTGGNEQYF. In DNA, the CDR3 is TGTGCCAGCAGTTCCCTCCTTCTAGGGACTGGCGGAAACGAGCAGTACTTC.

Remarks on this clonotype: A far larger clone is a single base away, which makes a read error likely. This chain joins TRBV11-3 and TRBJ1-2; D remains ambiguous. The V gene lost 4 bases and the J gene lost 8 bases, with 14 bases spanning the gap. The CDR3 runs to 13 residues. Germline CDR1 reads SGHNT; CDR2 reads YENEEA. CDR3 nucleotides: TGTGCCAGCAGCTCCGGAGTGGATAGGGGCTACACCTTC. Amino acid sequence: CASSSGVDRGYTF.

This clonotype was found many times. The chain combines TRBV28 with TRBJ2-3, with 11 bases lining up with TRBD2. Germline CDR1 is MDHEN and CDR2 is SYDVKM. The CDR3 is made up of 18 amino acids. The trim removed 8 bases at V and 3 bases at J, leaving 16 bases unmatched. As DNA, the CDR3 is TGTGCCAGCCTTACCGGACCCGGGACTAGCGGACAAACAGATACGCAGTATTTT. The encoded protein is CASLTGPGTSGQTDTQYF. Complete variable domain (other parts from reference TRBV28 and TRBJ2-3): DVKVTQSSRYLVKRTGEKVFLECVQDMDHENMFWYRQDPGLGLRLIYFSYDVKMKEKGDIPEGYSVSREKKERFSLILESASTNQTSMYLCASLTGPGTSGQTDTQYFGPGTRLTVL.

This clonotype was detected a few times. The rearrangement links TRBV6-1 to TRBJ2-1; D not certain. The germline V gene has CDR1 MNHNS and CDR2 SASEGT. V lost 7 bases and J lost 1, with 11 bases in between. The CDR3 length is 14 residues. CDR3 protein: CASTETGSYNEQFF. The CDR3 DNA reads as TGTGCCAGCACTGAGACGGGTTCCTACAATGAGCAGTTCTTC.

The rearrangement uses TRBV9 and TRBJ2-3; 7 bases align to TRBD2. The germline gives CDR1 SGDLS, CDR2 YYNGEE. V shed 3 bases, J shed 2 bases, and the junction held 6 bases outside the gene matches. This CDR3 comprises 15 residues. The CDR3 sequence is CASSASGVVTDTQYF. In nucleotides, the CDR3 is TGTGCCAGCAGCGCTAGCGGAGTTGTCACAGATACGCAGTATTTT.

With respect to this clonotype: A far larger clone is one base from this, pointing to a likely read error. V and J are TRBV7-9 and TRBJ2-4; 15 nucleotides match TRBD2. This CDR3 contains 16 residues. Germline V lookup: CDR1 SEHNR, CDR2 FQNEAQ (reference sequence). This CDR3 is CASSRTSGREIYEHFF. The CDR3 region has the DNA TGTGCCAGCAGCAGGACTAGCGGGAGGGAAATCTATGAGCATTTCTTC.

This clonotype showed up just a few times. The chain carries TRBV28 and TRBJ2-1; 13 nucleotides agree with TRBD2. The J call could be wrong; TRBJ2-5 is a better fit for the DNA end. The CDR3 loop spans 17 amino acids. Per the germline V gene, CDR1 is MDHEN and CDR2 is SYDVKM. CDR3: CASSPTSGRANMETQYF. The DNA for the CDR3 is TGTGCCAGCAGTCCCACTAGCGGGAGGGCCAATATGGAGACCCAGTACTTC.

The rearrangement links TRBV20-1 to TRBJ2-2; TRBD2 aligns across 9 bases. Losses at the gene ends were 1 base for V and 7 bases for J; bases not matched to a gene: 4. This CDR3 is 14 amino acids long. Germline loops: CDR1 DFQATT, CDR2 SNEGSKA (reference sequence). CDR3 bases: TGCAGTGCTAGAGGCGGGAGGGCCGGCGGGGAGCTGTTTTTT. Translated: CSARGGRAGGELFF.